The 27 T cell receptor beta chains below all came from one sample that was sequenced in a study of patients and donors after allogeneic stem cell transplantation. Using its own MiXCR run on the RT-PCR reads, TCRdb lists one record per CDR3 protein. The sample records hundreds of thousands of distinct CDR3 sequences, roughly 16% being singletons. Sequences were obtained from blood, either unsorted or a sorted T cell fraction (not recorded which). The receptors were sampled from a human donor who was either an allogeneic HSCT recipient or a stem cell or donor lymphocyte infusion donor (not recorded which). It is not recorded whose cells these are; they may come from a transplant donor.

This clonotype was counted only a few times. The chain employs TRBV9 and TRBJ2-3; perhaps TRBD1 as D (5 bases). This CDR3 has 15 residues. Trimming left V 4 bases short and J 7 bases short, with 19 bases between. The V gene's germline CDR1 is SGDLS and CDR2 YYNGEE. The CDR3 DNA reads TGTGCCAGCAGCCCCTTAGGTGTCACAGGCTATACGCAGTATTTT. This translates into CASSPLGVTGYTQYF.

This chain uses TRBV20-1 with TRBJ2-6; tentatively, D is TRBD1 or TRBD2 (6 bases each). The CDR3 sequence is 19 residues long. V lost 0 bases, J lost 0 bases, and 18 bases lay in between. Per germline, CDR1 DFQATT and CDR2 SNEGSKA (reference sequence). The CDR3 sequence is CSARDPFRGTSSGANVLTF. CDR3 sequence (DNA): TGCAGTGCTAGAGATCCTTTCCGGGGGACAAGCTCTGGGGCCAACGTCCTGACTTTC.

This clonotype showed up just a few times. This sequence joins TRBV20-1 and TRBJ1-3; D perhaps matches TRBD1 (5 bases). V lost 3 bases and J lost 0, with 15 bases in between. Germline lookup yields CDR1 DFQATT and CDR2 SNEGSKA (reference sequence). The CDR3 contains 16 residues. The CDR3 sequence: CSARGTASFSGNTIYF. In DNA, the CDR3 is TGCAGTGCTAGGGGGACGGCATCCTTCTCTGGAAACACCATATATTTT.

This clonotype was seen a few times. V gene TRBV20-1 combines with J gene TRBJ2-3; tentatively, D is TRBD2 (6 bases). The V and J ends lost 2 bases and 3 bases respectively, with 15 bases between them. The CDR3 runs to 15 residues. Germline CDR1 and CDR2: DFQATT and SNEGSKA (reference sequence). The CDR3 region has the DNA TGCAGTGCTAGACCCGGGGGAGTGAGGACAGATACGCAGTATTTT. Its protein is CSARPGGVRTDTQYF.

CDR3 sequence: CSARAPAVGTDTQYF. CDR3 DNA: TGCAGTGCTAGAGCCCCAGCGGTTGGTACAGATACGCAGTATTTT. This chain uses TRBV20-1 with TRBJ2-3; perhaps TRBD2 as D (5 bases). CDR1 is DFQATT and CDR2 is SNEGSKA in the germline V gene (reference sequence). V was trimmed by 1 base and J by 3 bases, leaving 14 bases between them. The CDR3 extends over 15 amino acids.

V is TRBV6-1 and J is TRBJ1-2; maybe TRBD1 (5 bases). V lost 6 bases, J lost 5 bases, and 25 bases lay in between. The germline CDR1 and CDR2 sequences are MNHNS and SASEGT. This CDR3 is 17 amino acids long. CDR3 in amino acids: CASREYLTGGTGYGYTF. The CDR3 DNA is TGTGCCAGCAGAGAATATCTAACGGGGGGTACCGGATATGGCTACACCTTC.

The J gene is TRBJ2-4, the V gene TRBV4-1, with D perhaps TRBD1 or TRBD2 (7 bases each). This CDR3 spans 16 amino acids. Germline V gene lookup returns CDR1 MGHRA and CDR2 YSYEKL. V was cut by 2 bases and J by 4 bases, with 15 bases left in between. The CDR3 spells CASSQPQGGPKNIQYF. Written as DNA, the CDR3 is TGCGCCAGCAGCCAACCGCAGGGGGGGCCTAAAAACATTCAGTACTTC.

This clonotype turned up a few times. The chain couples TRBV2 to TRBJ1-2, with 9 bases fitting TRBD1. The germline CDR1 and CDR2 sequences are SNHLY and FYNNEI. The CDR3 loop spans 13 amino acids. CDR3 sequence reads: CARGQGRNYGYTF. CDR3 in DNA: TGTGCAAGAGGACAGGGGAGGAACTATGGCTACACCTTC. Full variable domain (remainder filled in from reference TRBV2 and TRBJ1-2): EPEVTQTPSHQVTQMGQEVILRCVPISNHLYFYWYRQILGQKVEFLVSFYNNEISEKSEIFDDQFSVERPDGSNFTLKIRSTKLEDSAMYFCARGQGRNYGYTFGSGTRLTVV.

This chain links TRBV6-2 or TRBV6-3 with TRBJ2-1; 13 nucleotides align to TRBD2. Per the germline V gene, CDR1 is MNHEY and CDR2 is SVGEGT. The length of the CDR3 is 14 residues. The V gene end was trimmed by 6 bases and the J gene end by 15 bases; junction bases not matched to a gene: 11. The CDR3 protein is CASSGLAGAPKLFF. In DNA, the CDR3 is TGTGCCAGCAGCGGACTAGCGGGGGCCCCGAAACTGTTCTTC.

V gene TRBV4-1 combines with J gene TRBJ2-1; TRBD2 aligns across 8 bases. The CDR3 covers 17 residues. Trimming cost V 1 base and J 4 bases; bases outside gene matches: 9. Germline V lookup: CDR1 MGHRA, CDR2 YSYEKL. CDR3 nucleotides: TGCGCCAGCAGCCAAGCCTCCGGGACTAGAACATACAATGAGCAGTTCTTC. Translating it yields CASSQASGTRTYNEQFF.

The V gene is TRBV15, the J gene TRBJ1-2, with D possibly matching TRBD1 (6 bases). CDR3 length equals 17 residues. V was trimmed by 1 base and J by 1 base, leaving 16 bases between them. Germline V gives CDR1 LNHNV, CDR2 YYDKDF (reference sequence). The CDR3 spells CATSRGPLDRRNYGYTF. The CDR3, as DNA: TGTGCCACCAGCAGAGGCCCGTTGGACAGACGTAACTATGGCTACACCTTC.

This clonotype was seen once. At one boundary the junction diverges from the germline segment, which might be a read error. The chain carries TRBV20-1 and TRBJ2-1; no firm D call. The CDR3 is 11 residues long. CDR1 is DFQATT, CDR2 SNEGSKA, per germline (reference sequence). CDR3 coding DNA: TGCAATGCTTCGACTTTCAATGAGCAGTTCTTC. Protein sequence: CNASTFNEQFF.

This clonotype showed up many times. This chain links TRBV20-1 with TRBJ2-1; 7 bases are a match to TRBD2. Germline V lookup: CDR1 DFQATT, CDR2 SNEGSKA (reference sequence). CDR3 length equals 13 residues. The CDR3, as DNA: TGCAGCATCCCTGGGAGGGGATACAATGAGCAGTTCTTC. Its translation: CSIPGRGYNEQFF.

This clonotype was detected only a few times. The chain is built from TRBV3-1 and TRBJ2-7, with a tentative D call TRBD1 (7 bases). The CDR3 length is 13 residues. Trimming removed 4 bases from V and 2 bases from J, with 9 bases in between. The germline V gene has CDR1 LGHDT and CDR2 YNNKEL (reference sequence). The CDR3 nucleotides read TGTGCCAGCAGCCGCGGGACAGCCTACGAGCAGTACTTC. Amino acid sequence: CASSRGTAYEQYF.

This clonotype was detected many times. The chain employs TRBV10-3 and TRBJ1-1; D is unclear. CDR3 length: 12 residues. Per the germline V gene, CDR1 is ENHRY and CDR2 is SYGVKD. Trimming removed 6 bases from V and 0 bases from J, with 5 bases in between. In nucleotides, the CDR3 is TGTGCCATCAGCCGGATGAACACTGAAGCTTTCTTT. It encodes CAISRMNTEAFF.

This clonotype was detected a few times. V is TRBV7-6 and J is TRBJ2-7; 10 bases are shared with TRBD1. The CDR3 contains 15 residues. After removal of 4 bases from V and 3 bases from J, the junction contained 6 bases not matched to a gene. From germline, CDR1 is SGHVS and CDR2 FNYEAQ. CDR3 coding DNA: TGTGCCAGCAGCTCCCCGGGACAGGGGAGCTACGAGCAGTACTTC. Residues: CASSSPGQGSYEQYF.

The chain joins TRBV20-1 to TRBJ1-1; unclear D gene. The CDR3 is 13 amino acids. Trimming removed 3 bases from V and 5 bases from J, with 13 bases in between. Germline CDR1 reads DFQATT; CDR2 reads SNEGSKA (reference sequence). This CDR3 reads CSARPPLGTEAFF. The CDR3 DNA sequence: TGCAGTGCTAGGCCCCCCCTGGGTACTGAAGCTTTCTTT.

This chain uses TRBV18 with TRBJ2-5, with D unclear. The V end lost 2 bases, the J end lost 5 bases, and 6 bases lay between the germline ends. Germline values: CDR1 KGHSH, CDR2 LQKENI. The CDR3 sequence is 12 residues long. The CDR3 is CASSPLPETQYF. CDR3 nucleotide sequence: TGTGCCAGCTCACCATTACCCGAGACCCAGTACTTC.

This clonotype occurred a few times. CDR3 amino acids: CSCGGGADTQYF. CDR3 DNA sequence: TGCAGCTGTGGGGGGGGGGCGGATACGCAGTATTTT. This chain joins TRBV20-1 and TRBJ2-3; D perhaps matches TRBD2 (7 bases). CDR3 length: 12 residues. Germline loops: CDR1 DFQATT, CDR2 SNEGSKA (reference sequence).

Only a few counts were recorded for this clonotype. V is TRBV6-4 and J is TRBJ1-2; D is possibly TRBD1 (5 bases). With 2 bases removed from V and 6 bases from J, the gap between germline ends came to 10 bases. The CDR3 is made up of 13 amino acids. Germline V gives CDR1 MRHNA, CDR2 SNTAGT. The CDR3 DNA reads as TGTGCCAGCAGTGACAATCGGGGCAATGGCTACACCTTC. This sequence encodes CASSDNRGNGYTF.

The sample holds many counts of this clonotype. The chain recombines TRBV18 with TRBJ2-1; no firm D call. Germline V gene lookup returns CDR1 KGHSH and CDR2 LQKENI. The CDR3 spans 11 residues. V dropped 6 bases and J dropped 7 bases, with 7 bases sitting between them. The CDR3 DNA reads as TGTGCCAGCTCCCCAAAAAATGAGCAGTTCTTC. This sequence encodes CASSPKNEQFF.

This clonotype was observed many times. J is TRBJ2-7 and V is TRBV5-1; 8 bases are a match to TRBD1. CDR1 and CDR2 (germline): SGHRS, YFSETQ. V trimming: 4 bases; J trimming: 3 bases; junction bases outside the gene matches: 9. The CDR3 extends over 15 amino acids. CDR3 in amino acids: CASSHGQGEVYEQYF. The CDR3 coding sequence is TGCGCCAGCAGCCATGGACAGGGTGAGGTCTACGAGCAGTACTTC. The variable domain in full, completed from reference TRBV5-1 and TRBJ2-7, reads KAGVTQTPRYLIKTRGQQVTLSCSPISGHRSVSWYQQTPGQGLQFLFEYFSETQRNKGNFPGRFSGRQFSNSRSEMNVSTLELGDSALYLCASSHGQGEVYEQYFGPGTRLTVT.

This clonotype was detected many times. The chain employs TRBV6-5 and TRBJ1-3, with D possibly TRBD1 on 5 matching bases. Germline V gives CDR1 MNHEY, CDR2 SVGAGI. The germline V and J ends were trimmed by 0 bases and 0 bases, with 9 bases remaining between them. The CDR3 spans 16 residues. CDR3 residues: CASSYSKRGSGNTIYF. Here the CDR3 DNA reads TGTGCCAGCAGTTACTCGAAAAGGGGCTCTGGAAACACCATATATTTT.

This sequence joins TRBV3-1 and TRBJ2-7; the D is unclear. The V gene's germline CDR1 is LGHDT and CDR2 YNNKEL (reference sequence). Trimming took 1 base from V and 3 from J, leaving 16 bases between them. This CDR3 contains 16 residues. The CDR3 nucleotides read TGTGCCAGCAGCCAAGTTAGTTGGCCTGCCAACTACGAGCAGTACTTC. It codes for CASSQVSWPANYEQYF.

The V call is TRBV24-1, the J call TRBJ1-2; TRBD1 is a possible D gene (6 bases). V gave up 0 bases and J gave up 8 bases, with 12 bases separating them. This CDR3 contains 14 residues. Germline V lookup: CDR1 KGHDR, CDR2 SFDVKD. CDR3 amino acids: CATSDLDGQGGYTF. The CDR3 DNA reads TGTGCCACCAGTGATTTGGACGGCCAGGGGGGCTACACCTTC.

This clonotype was found many times. This chain links TRBV7-8 with TRBJ2-2, with TRBD1 matching over 8 bases. The CDR3 runs 14 residues. Germline CDR1 reads SGHVS; CDR2 reads FQNEAQ. With 1 base clipped from V and 5 bases from J, the junction kept 0 bases outside the gene matches. The CDR3 is CASSLDRGTGELFF. DNA for the CDR3: TGTGCCAGCAGCTTAGACAGGGGGACCGGGGAGCTGTTTTTT. The variable domain in full, completed from reference TRBV7-8 and TRBJ2-2, reads GAGVSQSPRYKVAKRGQDVALRCDPISGHVSLFWYQQALGQGPEFLTYFQNEAQLDKSGLPSDRFFAERPEGSVSTLKIQRTQQEDSAVYLCASSLDRGTGELFFGEGSRLTVL.

This clonotype was seen repeatedly, ten times or more. This rearrangement joins TRBV27 to TRBJ2-7; TRBD2 is a possible D gene (5 bases). CDR1 and CDR2 (germline): MNHEY, SMNVEV (reference sequence). Trimming cost V 6 bases and J 1 base, with 10 bases left between them. The CDR3 runs 13 residues. The CDR3 coding sequence is TGTGCCAGCAGCTTCCGGGGTTCCTACGAGCAGTACTTC. It encodes CASSFRGSYEQYF.